Following are 23 T cell receptor beta chains from one sample sequenced in a study of blood T cell repertoires in COVID-19. Only in-frame clones appear in the TCRdb table, and some are missing; sequencing was by immunoSEQ multiplex PCR. Of 95,000 to 150,000 clones in the sample, around 91% are singletons; the top ten hold 3.8%. The sample consisted of peripheral blood. Receptors originate from an older woman with COVID-19, enrolled during active disease.

The genes are TRBV10-3 and TRBJ1-1, with D possibly matching TRBD1 (6 bases). Between the trimmed V and J ends, which lost 3 bases and 1 base, there was a span of 12 bases. Looked up from germline, CDR1 is ENHRY and CDR2 is SYGVKD. The CDR3 has 15 amino acids. The CDR3 reads CAISDFGQPNTEAFF. The CDR3 coding sequence is TGTGCCATCAGTGACTTTGGACAGCCGAACACTGAAGCTTTCTTT.

This rearrangement joins TRBV5-6 to TRBJ1-1; D is possibly TRBD1 (5 bases). Germline V gene sequence: CDR1 SGHDT, CDR2 YYEEEE. Trimming took off 1 base at V and 6 bases at J, with 10 bases between the two ends. This CDR3 has 13 amino acids. The DNA for the CDR3 is TGTGCCAGCAGCTTGAACAGGTACCCTGAAGCTTTCTTT. Translation gives CASSLNRYPEAFF.

The J gene is TRBJ2-7, the V gene TRBV4-2, with TRBD1 matching 10 bases. Per the germline V gene, CDR1 is LGHNA and CDR2 is YNFKEQ. V gave up 0 bases and J gave up 5 bases; unmatched junction bases: 4. The CDR3 is 15 amino acids. CDR3 in DNA: TGTGCCAGCAGCCAAGAGGGACAGGGGATAGACGAGCAGTACTTC. Translated: CASSQEGQGIDEQYF.

V is TRBV7-2 and J is TRBJ1-6; 7 bases align to TRBD1. CDR3 length: 15 amino acids. The germline V gene has CDR1 SGHTA and CDR2 FQGNSA. V shed 2 bases, J shed 7 bases, and the junction held 5 bases outside the gene matches. CDR3 nucleotide sequence: TGTGCCAGCAGCTTAAACGCAGGGGGAAATTCACCCCTCCACTTT. Protein product: CASSLNAGGNSPLHF.

The V gene is TRBV5-8, the J gene TRBJ1-6; D is uncertain. Germline V gives CDR1 SGHTS, CDR2 YDEGEE. The V end lost 4 bases, the J end lost 0 bases, and 11 bases lay between the germline ends. The CDR3 is 16 amino acids. DNA for the CDR3: TGTGCCAGCAGCCCCAGGCCGAGCTCCTATAATTCACCCCTCCACTTT. Translation: CASSPRPSSYNSPLHF.

The chain combines TRBV5-5 with TRBJ1-5, with D perhaps TRBD1 (5 bases). The CDR3 totals 15 residues. Germline loops: CDR1 SGHKS, CDR2 YYEKEE (reference sequence). V dropped 4 bases and J dropped 0 bases, with 11 bases sitting between them. The CDR3 coding sequence is TGTGCCAGCAGCCTAGACAGATATAGCAATCAGCCCCAGCATTTT. Amino acid sequence: CASSLDRYSNQPQHF.

The chain uses TRBV30 and TRBJ1-4, with 10 bases aligning to TRBD1. In germline, CDR1 is GTSNPN, CDR2 SVGIG (reference sequence). This CDR3 is built from 15 residues. After removal of 4 bases from V and 3 bases from J, the junction contained 5 bases not matched to a gene. The CDR3 coding sequence is TGTGCCTGGAAAGGACAGGGGGTAGCTAATGAAAAACTGTTTTTT. Translating it yields CAWKGQGVANEKLFF.

J is TRBJ2-7 and V is TRBV18; 11 positions match TRBD1. This CDR3 is 15 amino acids long. Germline CDR1 and CDR2: KGHSH and LQKENI. V was clipped by 3 bases and J by 2 bases; unmatched bases: 3. CDR3 in amino acids: CASSPPGQGAYEQYF. The CDR3 DNA reads TGTGCCAGCTCACCCCCGGGACAGGGGGCCTACGAGCAGTACTTC. Variable domain in full (rest from reference TRBV18 and TRBJ2-7): NAGVMQNPRHLVRRRGQEARLRCSPMKGHSHVYWYRQLPEEGLKFMVYLQKENIIDESGMPKERFSAEFPKEGPSILRIQQVVRGDSAAYFCASSPPGQGAYEQYFGPGTRLTVT.

The chain links TRBV5-4 to TRBJ1-4; D not resolved. Trimming removed 0 bases from V and 0 bases from J, with 9 bases in between. The CDR3 totals 16 residues. Germline CDR1 is SGHNT and CDR2 is YYREEE (reference sequence). The CDR3, as DNA: TGTGCCAGCAGCTTGGATCTTCAGGCAACTAATGAAAAACTGTTTTTT. Amino acids: CASSLDLQATNEKLFF.

This chain connects TRBV15 to TRBJ2-1; tentatively, D is TRBD2 (6 bases). Germline V gene sequence: CDR1 LNHNV, CDR2 YYDKDF (reference sequence). The germline V and J ends were trimmed by 0 bases and 2 bases, with 14 bases remaining between them. The CDR3 consists of 17 residues. CDR3 sequence (DNA): TGTGCCACCAGCAGAGATTTAGGCGGGGCCGCCTACAATGAGCAGTTCTTC. Protein: CATSRDLGGAAYNEQFF.

This sequence joins TRBV6-5 and TRBJ1-1; D remains ambiguous. The CDR3 length is 15 residues. Germline CDR1 MNHEY, CDR2 SVGAGI. The V end lost 2 bases, the J end lost 4 bases, and 14 bases lay between the germline ends. The CDR3 sequence is CASSYGRRVSTEAFF. The CDR3 nucleotides read TGTGCCAGCAGTTACGGGAGGAGGGTAAGCACTGAAGCTTTCTTT.

The gene calls are TRBV19 and TRBJ1-2, with D unresolved. Germline CDR1 LNHDA, CDR2 SQIVND (reference sequence). Between the trimmed V and J ends, which lost 3 bases and 0 bases, there was a span of 8 bases. The CDR3 covers 14 residues. The CDR3 reads CASSMGRPNYGYTF. As DNA, the CDR3 is TGTGCCAGTAGTATGGGCAGGCCTAACTATGGCTACACCTTC.

This chain links TRBV9 with TRBJ1-2, with unresolved D. This CDR3 spans 13 amino acids. Germline CDR1 reads SGDLS; CDR2 reads YYNGEE. Trimming stripped 3 bases from V and 3 bases from J, with 9 bases between. The CDR3 coding sequence is TGTGCCAGCAGCGCGAATGCGGACTATGGCTACACCTTC. It codes for CASSANADYGYTF.

This chain uses TRBV19 with TRBJ1-1, with a tentative D call TRBD1 (5 bases). V lost 0 bases and J 5 bases, leaving 13 bases between the germline ends. This CDR3 region has 15 residues. Germline V gene sequence: CDR1 LNHDA, CDR2 SQIVND (reference sequence). The CDR3 nucleotides read TGTGCCAGTAGTATAGATTGGAGCAGGGAAACTGAAGCTTTCTTT. It specifies CASSIDWSRETEAFF.

J is TRBJ2-5 and V is TRBV20-1; a possible D gene is TRBD1 (5 bases). Germline V gene lookup returns CDR1 DFQATT and CDR2 SNEGSKA (reference sequence). V lost 6 bases, J lost 1 base, and 6 bases lay in between. The CDR3 sequence is 11 residues long. Written as DNA, the CDR3 is TGCAGTGCCAGGGTCCAAGAGACCCAGTACTTC. It codes for CSARVQETQYF.

V and J are TRBV5-4 and TRBJ2-7; 7 bases line up with TRBD2. CDR3 length equals 15 residues. Trimming removed 2 bases from V and 4 bases from J; junction bases left unmatched: 9. Germline V gene sequence: CDR1 SGHNT, CDR2 YYREEE (reference sequence). The CDR3 coding sequence is TGTGCCAGCAGCTTTGGGGGGGGACGGTGGTACGAGCAGTACTTC. Translation gives CASSFGGGRWYEQYF. The complete variable domain, with remaining parts taken from reference TRBV5-4 and TRBJ2-7, reads ETGVTQSPTHLIKTRGQQVTLRCSSQSGHNTVSWYQQALGQGPQFIFQYYREEENGRGNFPPRFSGLQFPNYSSELNVNALELDDSALYLCASSFGGGRWYEQYFGPGTRLTVT.

The chain recombines TRBV18 with TRBJ2-7; tentative D call: TRBD2 (6 bases). The CDR3 length is 13 residues. The V end was cut by 2 bases, the J end by 7 bases, with 12 bases between. Germline CDR1 reads KGHSH; CDR2 reads LQKENI. The chain's CDR3 is CASSPGLAWEQYF. The CDR3 nucleotides read TGTGCCAGCTCACCAGGGCTAGCGTGGGAGCAGTACTTC.

The V call is TRBV19, the J call TRBJ2-5, with 10 bases fitting TRBD2. The CDR3 consists of 15 residues. Germline CDR1 and CDR2: LNHDA and SQIVND (reference sequence). The V and J ends lost 3 bases and 2 bases, in that order; junction bases with no gene match: 3. The CDR3 bases are TGTGCCAGTAGTATTCAAGCGGGGGGGCAAGAGACCCAGTACTTC. Translated, it gives CASSIQAGGQETQYF. Combining the CDR3 with reference TRBV19 and TRBJ2-5 gives the whole variable domain DGGITQSPKYLFRKEGQNVTLSCEQNLNHDAMYWYRQDPGQGLRLIYYSQIVNDFQKGDIAEGYSVSREKKESFPLTVTSAQKNPTAFYLCASSIQAGGQETQYFGPGTRLLVL.

The genes are TRBV6-4 and TRBJ2-2, with D perhaps matching TRBD2 (6 bases). The CDR3 sequence is 16 residues long. Per the germline V gene, CDR1 is MRHNA and CDR2 is SNTAGT. V was trimmed by 2 bases and J by 4 bases, leaving 14 bases between them. CDR3 in DNA: TGTGCCAGCAGTGACGGCTGGGGGGAGGCCACCGGGGAGCTGTTTTTT. This encodes CASSDGWGEATGELFF.

The chain links TRBV4-3 to TRBJ2-2, with D perhaps matching TRBD1 (6 bases). Germline V CDR1 and CDR2: LGHNA, YSLEER. Trimming left V 3 bases short and J 0 bases short, with 11 bases between. There are 16 residues in the CDR3. The CDR3: CASSHLRGTNTGELFF. The CDR3 region has the DNA TGCGCCAGCAGCCATCTCAGGGGAACGAACACCGGGGAGCTGTTTTTT.

The genes are TRBV18 and TRBJ2-1; 9 bases map to TRBD1. CDR1 is KGHSH and CDR2 is LQKENI in the germline V gene. The CDR3 is 15 residues long. Trimming at V came to 2 bases and at J to 5 bases, leaving 4 bases not matched to a gene. The CDR3 sequence: CASSPGGQGNNEQFF. CDR3 in DNA: TGTGCCAGCTCACCAGGGGGACAGGGTAACAATGAGCAGTTCTTC.

The chain employs TRBV7-9 and TRBJ1-5; 7 positions agree with TRBD1. Per the germline V gene, CDR1 is SEHNR and CDR2 is FQNEAQ (reference sequence). V lost 5 bases and J lost 3; bases outside the gene matches: 7. The CDR3 extends over 15 amino acids. This chain's CDR3 is CASSPTGTANQPQHF. Here the CDR3 DNA reads TGTGCCAGCAGCCCAACCGGGACAGCCAATCAGCCCCAGCATTTT.

DNA of the CDR3: TGTGCCTGGAGTATACTAGAGGCGCCTAGCACAGATACGCAGTATTTT. Translating gives CAWSILEAPSTDTQYF. The chain recombines TRBV30 with TRBJ2-3; TRBD2 is a possible D gene (5 bases). The CDR3 has 16 amino acids. In germline, CDR1 is GTSNPN, CDR2 SVGIG (reference sequence). Trimming shortened V by 2 bases and J by 0 bases, and 15 bases separated the two germline ends.